This T cell receptor beta chain was sequenced in a study of T cell responses to AZD1222 COVID-19 vaccine. Trimming took 10 bases from V and 7 from J; bases not matched to a gene: 7. The CDR3 is 13 residues long. Germline V lookup: CDR1 SNHLY, CDR2 FYNNEI. Profiling relied on immunoSEQ multiplex PCR, and the TCRdb table lists in-frame clones only, not all of them. The sample lists roughly 160,000 clones, roughly 92% occurring once. The rearrangement links TRBV2 to TRBJ1-5; 10 bases agree with TRBD1. Material: peripheral blood, obtained on day 0 of AZD1222 vaccination. This TCR was recovered from an adult in good health. CDR3 region: CATRGTGDQPQHF. CDR3 nucleotide sequence: TGTGCCACCCGCGGGACAGGGGACCAGCCCCAGCATTTT.